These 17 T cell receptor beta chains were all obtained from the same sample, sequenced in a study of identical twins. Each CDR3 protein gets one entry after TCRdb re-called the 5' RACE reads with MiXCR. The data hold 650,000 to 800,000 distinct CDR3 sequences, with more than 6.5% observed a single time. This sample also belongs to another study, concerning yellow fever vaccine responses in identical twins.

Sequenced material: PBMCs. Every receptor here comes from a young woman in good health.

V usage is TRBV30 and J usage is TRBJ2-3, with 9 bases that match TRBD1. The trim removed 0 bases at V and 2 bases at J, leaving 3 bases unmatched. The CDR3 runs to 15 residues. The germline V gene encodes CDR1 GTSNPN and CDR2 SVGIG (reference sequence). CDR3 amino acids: CAWSVRQGVTDTQYF. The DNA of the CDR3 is TGTGCCTGGAGTGTACGACAGGGGGTCACAGATACGCAGTATTTT.

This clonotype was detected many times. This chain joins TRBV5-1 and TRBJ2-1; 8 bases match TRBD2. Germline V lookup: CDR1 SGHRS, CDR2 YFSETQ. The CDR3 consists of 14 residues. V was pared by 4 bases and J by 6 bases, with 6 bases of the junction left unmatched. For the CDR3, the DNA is TGCGCCAGCAGCCCCGGGGGGGCTGGCAATGAGCAGTTCTTC. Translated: CASSPGGAGNEQFF.

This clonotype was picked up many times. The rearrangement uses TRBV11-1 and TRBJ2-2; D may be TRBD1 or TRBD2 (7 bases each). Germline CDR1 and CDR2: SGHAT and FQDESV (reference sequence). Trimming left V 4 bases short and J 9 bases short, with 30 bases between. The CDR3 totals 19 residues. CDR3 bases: TGTGCCAGCAGCTCGTTAACAGGGGCCAGCGGGGCCATCTACAGGGAGCTGTTTTTT. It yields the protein CASSSLTGASGAIYRELFF.

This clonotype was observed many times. This chain's CDR3 is CASSYSRGDTQYF. The DNA for the CDR3 is TGTGCCAGCAGTTACTCAAGGGGAGATACGCAGTATTTT. V usage is TRBV6-6 and J usage is TRBJ2-3, with D possibly being TRBD1 (5 bases). Germline assignment: CDR1 MNHNY and CDR2 SVGAGI (reference sequence). There are 13 residues in the CDR3. The V gene lost 0 bases and the J gene lost 5 bases, with 6 bases spanning the gap.

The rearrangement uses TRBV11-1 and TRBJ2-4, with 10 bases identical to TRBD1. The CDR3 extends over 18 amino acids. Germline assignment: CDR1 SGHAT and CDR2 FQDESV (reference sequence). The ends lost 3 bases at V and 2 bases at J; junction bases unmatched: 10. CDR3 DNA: TGTGCCAGCAGCTTGGACGGGACAGGGGTCAGTTCCAAAAACATTCAGTACTTC. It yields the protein CASSLDGTGVSSKNIQYF.

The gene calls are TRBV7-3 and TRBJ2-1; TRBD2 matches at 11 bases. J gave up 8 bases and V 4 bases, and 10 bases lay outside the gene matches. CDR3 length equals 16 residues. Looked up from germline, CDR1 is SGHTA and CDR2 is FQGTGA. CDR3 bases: TGTGCCAGCAGCTACGACATAGCGGGGGGGCGGTATGAGCAGTTCTTC. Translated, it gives CASSYDIAGGRYEQFF.

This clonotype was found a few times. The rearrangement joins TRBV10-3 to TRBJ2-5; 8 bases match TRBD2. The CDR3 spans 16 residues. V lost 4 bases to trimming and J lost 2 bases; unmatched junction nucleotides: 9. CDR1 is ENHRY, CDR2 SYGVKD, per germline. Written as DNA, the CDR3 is TGTGCCATCAGTGGGGGCAGTAGCGGGGCACAAGAGACCCAGTACTTC. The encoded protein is CAISGGSSGAQETQYF.

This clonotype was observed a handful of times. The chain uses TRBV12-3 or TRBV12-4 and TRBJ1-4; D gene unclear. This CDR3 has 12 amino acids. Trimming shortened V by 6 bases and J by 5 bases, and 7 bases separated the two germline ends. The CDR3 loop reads CASREVNEKLFF. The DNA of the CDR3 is TGTGCCAGCAGGGAAGTCAATGAAAAACTGTTTTTT.

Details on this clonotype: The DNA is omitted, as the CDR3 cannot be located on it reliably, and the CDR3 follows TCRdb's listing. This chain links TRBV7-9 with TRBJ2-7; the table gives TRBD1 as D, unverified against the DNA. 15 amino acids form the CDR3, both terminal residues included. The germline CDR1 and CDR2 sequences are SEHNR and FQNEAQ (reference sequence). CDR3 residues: CASSPVPGGPYEQYF.

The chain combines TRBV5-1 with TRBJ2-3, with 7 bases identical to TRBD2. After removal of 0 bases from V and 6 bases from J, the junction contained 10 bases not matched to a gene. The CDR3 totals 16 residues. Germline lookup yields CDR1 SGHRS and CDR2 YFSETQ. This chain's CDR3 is CASSLEGGTPPDTQYF. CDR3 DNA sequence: TGCGCCAGCAGCTTGGAGGGAGGGACCCCCCCGGATACGCAGTATTTT.

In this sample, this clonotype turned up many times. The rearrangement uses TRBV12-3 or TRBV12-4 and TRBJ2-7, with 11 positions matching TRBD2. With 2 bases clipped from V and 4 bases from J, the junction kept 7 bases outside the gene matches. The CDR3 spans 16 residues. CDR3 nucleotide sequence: TGTGCCAGCAGTTTATATCTAGCGGGAGGAAGTTACGAGCAGTACTTC. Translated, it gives CASSLYLAGGSYEQYF.

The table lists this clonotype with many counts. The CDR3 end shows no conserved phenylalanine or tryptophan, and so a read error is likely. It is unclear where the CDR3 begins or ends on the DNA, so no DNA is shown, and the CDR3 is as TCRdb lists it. The CDR3 region is CASSYAVDPWG. The genes are TRBV6-5 and TRBJ1-4; the D call in the table, TRBD1, was not verified against the DNA. Per the germline V gene, CDR1 is MNHEY and CDR2 is SVGAGI. The CDR3 numbers 11 amino acids, ends counted.

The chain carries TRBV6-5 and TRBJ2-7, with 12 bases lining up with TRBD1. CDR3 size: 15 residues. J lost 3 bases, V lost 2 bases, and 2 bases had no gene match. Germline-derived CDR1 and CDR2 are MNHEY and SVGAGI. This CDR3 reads CASSYGTGGRYEQYF. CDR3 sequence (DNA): TGTGCCAGCAGTTACGGGACAGGGGGCCGCTACGAGCAGTACTTC.

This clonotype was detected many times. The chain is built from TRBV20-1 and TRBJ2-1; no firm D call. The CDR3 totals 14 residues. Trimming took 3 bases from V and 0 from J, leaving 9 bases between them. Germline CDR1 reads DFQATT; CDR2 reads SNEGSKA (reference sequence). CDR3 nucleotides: TGCAGTGCTAGGAAAGAGAACTCCTACAATGAGCAGTTCTTC. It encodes CSARKENSYNEQFF.

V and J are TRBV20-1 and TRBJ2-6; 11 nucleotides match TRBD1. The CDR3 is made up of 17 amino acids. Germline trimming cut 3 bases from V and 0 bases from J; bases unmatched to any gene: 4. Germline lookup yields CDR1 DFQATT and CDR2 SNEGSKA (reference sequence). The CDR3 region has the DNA TGCAGTGCTAGGGGACAGGGGGAAGTCTCTGGGGCCAACGTCCTGACTTTC. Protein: CSARGQGEVSGANVLTF.

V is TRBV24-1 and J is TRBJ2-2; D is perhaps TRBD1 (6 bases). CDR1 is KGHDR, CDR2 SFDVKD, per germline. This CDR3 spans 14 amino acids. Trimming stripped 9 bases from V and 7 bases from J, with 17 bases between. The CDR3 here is CATDPGTRNGELFF. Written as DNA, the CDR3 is TGTGCCACCGACCCCGGGACACGAAACGGGGAGCTGTTTTTT.

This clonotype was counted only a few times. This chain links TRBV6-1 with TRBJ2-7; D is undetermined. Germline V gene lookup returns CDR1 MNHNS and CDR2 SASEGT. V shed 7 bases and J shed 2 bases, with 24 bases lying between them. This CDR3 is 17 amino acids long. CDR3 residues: CASTSIGPTNLPYEQYF. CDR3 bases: TGTGCCAGCACCTCGATCGGGCCGACAAACCTACCCTACGAGCAGTACTTC.